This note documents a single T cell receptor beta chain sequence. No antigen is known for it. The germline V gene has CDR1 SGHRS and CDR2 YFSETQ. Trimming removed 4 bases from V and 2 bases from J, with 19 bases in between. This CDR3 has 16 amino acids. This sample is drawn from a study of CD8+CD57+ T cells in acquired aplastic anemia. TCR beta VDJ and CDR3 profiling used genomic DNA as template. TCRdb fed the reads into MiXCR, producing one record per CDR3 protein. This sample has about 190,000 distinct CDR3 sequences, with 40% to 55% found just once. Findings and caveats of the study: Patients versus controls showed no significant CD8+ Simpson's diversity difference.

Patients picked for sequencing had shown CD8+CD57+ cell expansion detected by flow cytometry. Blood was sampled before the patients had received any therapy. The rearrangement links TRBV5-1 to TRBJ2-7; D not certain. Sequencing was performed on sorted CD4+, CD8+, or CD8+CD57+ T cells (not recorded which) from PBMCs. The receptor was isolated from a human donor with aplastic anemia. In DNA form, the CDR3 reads TGCGCCAGCAGCCGGTTCCCCCCCGACGAAGCCTACGAGCAGTACTTC. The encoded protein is CASSRFPPDEAYEQYF.